Listed here is a single T cell receptor (beta chain). Its specificity is not known. PCR involved 60 Vbeta and 13 Jbeta primers. Profiling relied on immunoSEQ multiplex PCR, and the TCRdb table lists in-frame clones only, not all of them. The top ten hold over 3% of the sample, which has some 150,000 clones, roughly 77% seen once. V was clipped by 3 bases and J by 3 bases; unmatched bases: 1. Germline V gene sequence: CDR1 MGHRA, CDR2 YSYEKL. The CDR3 loop spans 14 amino acids. The data belong to a study of cytomegalovirus exposure and HLA in healthy donors. Study conclusions and caveats: Analyzed later, most CMV-associated TCR beta chains appeared HLA-restricted. A later analysis reported that several of the most significant clusters appeared to be linked to common viral pathogens, among them Epstein-Barr virus.

V gene TRBV4-1 combines with J gene TRBJ2-1; 8 bases fit TRBD2. The sample taken for sequencing was PBMCs. The sequence was collected from a middle-aged man in good health and CMV-seronegative. The CDR3 is CASSHTSGYNEQFF. In DNA, the CDR3 is TGCGCCAGCAGCCACACTAGCGGCTACAATGAGCAGTTCTTC.